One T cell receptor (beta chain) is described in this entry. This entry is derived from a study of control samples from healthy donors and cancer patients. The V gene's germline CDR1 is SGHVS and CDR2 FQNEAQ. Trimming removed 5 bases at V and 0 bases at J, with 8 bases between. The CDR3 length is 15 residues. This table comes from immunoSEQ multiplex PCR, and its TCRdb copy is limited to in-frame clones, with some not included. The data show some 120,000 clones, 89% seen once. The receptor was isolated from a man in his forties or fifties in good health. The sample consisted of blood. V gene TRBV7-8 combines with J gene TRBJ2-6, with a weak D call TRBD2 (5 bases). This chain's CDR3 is CASSGSSSGANVLTF. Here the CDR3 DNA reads TGTGCCAGCAGCGGGAGTAGCTCTGGGGCCAACGTCCTGACTTTC.